Presented here are 23 T cell receptor beta chains from one specimen sequenced in a study of identical twins. TCRdb re-called the 5' RACE reads through MiXCR, storing one row per CDR3 protein. The sample records approximately 590,000 distinct CDR3 sequences, around a tenth being singletons. These data are also associated with another study on yellow fever vaccine responses in identical twins.

Sequenced: PBMCs. All receptors come from a woman under 30 in good health.

This clonotype was observed many times. V usage is TRBV29-1 and J usage is TRBJ1-1; D ambiguous. Deletions cut 3 bases from V and 11 bases from J, with 10 bases between. Germline V gene data show CDR1 as SQVTM and CDR2 as ANQGSEA. CDR3 size: 10 residues. The CDR3 DNA reads as TGCAGCGTTGATTCAGGACCGGCTTTCTTT. This translates into CSVDSGPAFF.

In this sample, this clonotype turned up many times. This chain connects TRBV27 to TRBJ2-2; D gene uncertain. In germline, CDR1 is MNHEY, CDR2 SMNVEV (reference sequence). V gave up 3 bases and J gave up 0 bases, with 11 bases separating them. This CDR3 comprises 16 residues. CDR3 sequence (DNA): TGTGCCAGCAGTTTTACCCGGCCACCGAACACCGGGGAGCTGTTTTTT. It codes for CASSFTRPPNTGELFF.

The genes are TRBV20-1 and TRBJ1-5; TRBD1 is a possible D gene (5 bases). CDR3 size: 13 residues. Trimming took off 6 bases at V and 0 bases at J, with 9 bases between the two ends. CDR1 is DFQATT, CDR2 SNEGSKA, per germline (reference sequence). CDR3 coding DNA: TGCAGTGCGTACAGGAATAGCAATCAGCCCCAGCATTTT. It codes for CSAYRNSNQPQHF.

The V gene is TRBV14, the J gene TRBJ2-3; D unclear. The CDR3 is 14 residues long. Germline assignment: CDR1 SGHDN and CDR2 FVKESK. V lost 4 bases and J 2 bases, leaving 10 bases between the germline ends. The CDR3 nucleotides read TGTGCCAGCAGCCCAGAGAGATACACAGATACGCAGTATTTT. This sequence encodes CASSPERYTDTQYF. Looking up the rest from reference TRBV14 and TRBJ2-3 gives the full variable domain: EAGVTQFPSHSVIEKGQTVTLRCDPISGHDNLYWYRRVMGKEIKFLLHFVKESKQDESGMPNNRFLAERTGGTYSTLKVQPAELEDSGVYFCASSPERYTDTQYFGPGTRLTVL.

V and J are TRBV29-1 and TRBJ2-1, with a weak D call TRBD1 (5 bases). From germline, CDR1 is SQVTM and CDR2 ANQGSEA. The CDR3 loop spans 12 amino acids. Trimming removed 8 bases at V and 8 bases at J, with 16 bases between. The CDR3 is CSPSLQGHEQFF. CDR3 in DNA: TGCAGCCCTTCCCTGCAGGGCCATGAGCAGTTCTTC.

The chain's CDR3 is CASSSTGGEVTDTQYF. DNA of the CDR3: TGTGCCAGCAGCTCGACAGGGGGCGAGGTCACAGATACGCAGTATTTT. This chain joins TRBV7-9 and TRBJ2-3; 10 positions agree with TRBD1. The CDR3 sequence is 16 residues long. Germline V lookup: CDR1 SEHNR, CDR2 FQNEAQ (reference sequence). Losses at the gene ends were 4 bases for V and 2 bases for J; bases not matched to a gene: 6.

This clonotype was found once. V and J are TRBV15 and TRBJ2-7; maybe TRBD2 (5 bases). Germline CDR1 LNHNV, CDR2 YYDKDF (reference sequence). CDR3 size: 14 residues. V was cut by 1 base and J by 5 bases, with 12 bases left in between. The CDR3 sequence is CATSRGTGNDEQYF. Here the CDR3 DNA reads TGTGCCACCAGCAGAGGGACCGGGAATGACGAGCAGTACTTC.

The sample holds a few counts of this clonotype. The chain employs TRBV6-1 and TRBJ2-7; TRBD2 matches 9 bases. The CDR3 is 16 amino acids. Losses at the gene ends were 5 bases for V and 9 bases for J; bases not matched to a gene: 17. The germline V gene encodes CDR1 MNHNS and CDR2 SASEGT. The CDR3 sequence: CASSQSETSGPDGQYF. The CDR3 nucleotides read TGTGCCAGCAGTCAATCCGAGACTAGCGGCCCTGACGGGCAGTACTTC.

The chain couples TRBV12-5 to TRBJ2-1; D is perhaps TRBD2 (6 bases). This CDR3 region has 17 residues. Germline CDR1 and CDR2: LGHNT and FRNRAP. V was shortened by 2 bases and J by 0 bases, with 14 bases between the two germline ends. The CDR3 DNA reads as TGTGCTAGTGGTTTGATGGGACTCCCGAGCTCCTACAATGAGCAGTTCTTC. Translation: CASGLMGLPSSYNEQFF. The full variable domain, rest sourced from reference TRBV12-5 and TRBJ2-1, is DARVTQTPRHKVTEMGQEVTMRCQPILGHNTVFWYRQTMMQGLELLAYFRNRAPLDDSGMPKDRFSAEMPDATLATLKIQPSEPRDSAVYFCASGLMGLPSSYNEQFFGPGTRLTVL.

This clonotype was recorded at least ten times. The J gene is TRBJ2-2, the V gene TRBV24-1; no firm D call. The CDR3 runs to 15 residues. Germline V gene lookup returns CDR1 KGHDR and CDR2 SFDVKD. Trimming took off 4 bases at V and 3 bases at J, with 11 bases between the two ends. CDR3 sequence (DNA): TGTGCCACCAGTGAACGGCAGTTAGACACCGGGGAGCTGTTTTTT. It codes for CATSERQLDTGELFF.

This clonotype was observed at least ten times. The chain has TRBV12-3 or TRBV12-4 and TRBJ2-5; D may be TRBD1 (6 bases). The CDR3 loop spans 15 amino acids. Trimming pared 2 bases from V and 3 bases from J, leaving 13 bases between. CDR3 nucleotide sequence: TGTGCCAGCAGTTTATGGCAGGGGCTGGAAGAGACCCAGTACTTC. This encodes CASSLWQGLEETQYF.

This clonotype was seen only a few times. The chain combines TRBV10-3 with TRBJ2-1; no definite D call. V gave up 0 bases and J gave up 4 bases, with 7 bases separating them. The CDR3 spans 14 residues. CDR1 and CDR2 (germline): ENHRY, SYGVKD. CDR3 nucleotide sequence: TGTGCCATCAGTGAGTCGACGGATTACAATGAGCAGTTCTTC. Translation gives CAISESTDYNEQFF.

This clonotype has more than one count but fewer than ten. The chain joins TRBV12-5 to TRBJ2-1; the D gene is possibly TRBD1 (5 bases). Germline V CDR1 and CDR2: LGHNT, FRNRAP. The CDR3 runs 13 residues. V dropped 5 bases and J dropped 9 bases, with 14 bases sitting between them. The DNA of the CDR3 is TGTGCTAGTGGTAACGGGCCCAGGGTTGAGCAGTTCTTC. This sequence encodes CASGNGPRVEQFF.

The genes are TRBV3-1 and TRBJ2-3; 8 positions agree with TRBD2. The CDR3 covers 15 residues. Germline values: CDR1 LGHDT, CDR2 YNNKEL (reference sequence). The trim removed 6 bases at V and 2 bases at J, leaving 7 bases unmatched. Here the CDR3 DNA reads TGTGCCAGCAGAAAAGAGCGGGGGTACACAGATACGCAGTATTTT. This gives the protein CASRKERGYTDTQYF.

V gene TRBV14 combines with J gene TRBJ1-1, with 7 bases identical to TRBD1. Per the germline V gene, CDR1 is SGHDN and CDR2 is FVKESK. The CDR3 is made up of 15 amino acids. The V gene end was trimmed by 5 bases and the J gene end by 0 bases; junction bases not matched to a gene: 6. CDR3 DNA: TGTGCCAGCAGCGAACAGACAGGGATGAACACTGAAGCTTTCTTT. Its translation: CASSEQTGMNTEAFF.

The chain combines TRBV6-2 or TRBV6-3 with TRBJ1-1; 9 bases fit TRBD1. Germline CDR1 is MNHEY and CDR2 is SVGEGT. There are 15 residues in the CDR3. Unmatched junction bases numbered 0, after V lost 0 bases and J lost 1 base. The CDR3 coding sequence is TGTGCCAGCAGTTACTCGGGACAGGGGAACACTGAAGCTTTCTTT. It translates to CASSYSGQGNTEAFF.

This chain joins TRBV5-4 and TRBJ2-1; TRBD2 aligns across 8 bases. This CDR3 contains 15 residues. The germline V gene has CDR1 SGHNT and CDR2 YYREEE (reference sequence). V shed 2 bases, J shed 4 bases, and the junction held 5 bases outside the gene matches. CDR3 sequence reads: CASSFRGGGYNEQFF. CDR3 bases: TGTGCCAGCAGCTTTAGGGGCGGGGGGTACAATGAGCAGTTCTTC.

This clonotype was detected ten times or more. The chain is built from TRBV29-1 and TRBJ2-7, with D maybe TRBD2 (6 bases). The CDR3 sequence is 12 residues long. Trimming removed 3 bases from V and 7 bases from J, with 13 bases in between. Germline CDR1 reads SQVTM; CDR2 reads ANQGSEA. The CDR3 loop is CSVDTRGGEQYF. The CDR3 DNA sequence: TGCAGCGTTGACACAAGGGGAGGAGAGCAGTACTTC.

The gene calls are TRBV28 and TRBJ2-3, with TRBD1 matching over 7 bases. J was trimmed by 4 bases and V by 7 bases; bases with no gene match: 11. The CDR3 consists of 15 residues. Germline assignment: CDR1 MDHEN and CDR2 SYDVKM. The CDR3: CASKRTGILPDTQYF. As DNA, the CDR3 is TGTGCCAGCAAGAGGACAGGCATCCTCCCAGATACGCAGTATTTT.

The chain joins TRBV5-1 to TRBJ2-3; TRBD2 matches at 15 bases. This CDR3 has 18 amino acids. Germline-derived CDR1 and CDR2 are SGHRS and YFSETQ. The junction had 6 bases not matched to a gene; V was cut back by 0 bases and J by 4 bases. This chain's CDR3 is CASSLEGTSGGSADTQYF. The CDR3 region has the DNA TGCGCCAGCAGCTTGGAAGGGACTAGCGGGGGGAGCGCAGATACGCAGTATTTT.

This clonotype was recorded at least ten times. The chain recombines TRBV9 with TRBJ2-5, with 8 bases that match TRBD1. The J segment lost 5 bases and the V segment lost 0 bases, leaving 6 bases of the junction unmatched. The CDR3 is made up of 15 amino acids. CDR1 is SGDLS and CDR2 is YYNGEE in the germline V gene. In nucleotides, the CDR3 is TGTGCCAGCAGCGTAGGGACAGGGAAGGGGGAGACCCAGTACTTC. Residues: CASSVGTGKGETQYF.

This clonotype has only a few counts. This chain joins TRBV5-1 and TRBJ1-4; 8 nucleotides agree with TRBD1. CDR3 length: 15 residues. In germline, CDR1 is SGHRS, CDR2 YFSETQ. Trimming took 5 bases from V and 5 from J; bases not matched to a gene: 8. The CDR3 here is CASRPGTGHNEKLFF. CDR3 bases: TGCGCCAGCAGACCTGGGACAGGCCACAATGAAAAACTGTTTTTT.

This chain connects TRBV4-3 to TRBJ2-7; TRBD1 aligns across 7 bases. The CDR3 consists of 16 residues. CDR1 LGHNA and CDR2 YSLEER come from the germline V gene. The J segment lost 0 bases and the V segment lost 0 bases, leaving 5 bases of the junction unmatched. Here the CDR3 DNA reads TGCGCCAGCAGCCAAGATCCACAGGGGAGCTCCTACGAGCAGTACTTC. Amino acids: CASSQDPQGSSYEQYF.